The 5 T cell receptor beta chains below were found in one sample sequenced in a study of Ad26.COV2.S vaccination and SARS-CoV-2 variants. Documented treatment: 19 received Ad26.COV2.S at low or high dose, single or two shots; five or six received placebo; per-sample allocation not given. Repertoires come from day 63 after the first vaccine or placebo injection. Only in-frame clones appear in the TCRdb table, and some are missing; sequencing was by immunoSEQ multiplex PCR. The table has a few hundred thousand clones, 80% to 90% seen once. The sequencing here drew on peripheral blood, taken in a trial of Ad26.COV2.S vaccine versus placebo. The receptors shown here come from a person between 18 and 65 years old who received the Ad26.COV2.S COVID-19 vaccine or a placebo.

The chain has TRBV10-3 and TRBJ2-7; TRBD1 or TRBD2 may be the D gene (6 bases each). Trimming took off 10 bases at V and 6 bases at J, with 19 bases between the two ends. The V gene's germline CDR1 is ENHRY and CDR2 SYGVKD. CDR3 length: 13 amino acids. The CDR3 DNA follows: TGTGCCACCACGGCGAGGGGGGCCGGCGAGCAGTACTTC. Its translation: CATTARGAGEQYF.

This chain links TRBV25-1 with TRBJ2-6; D perhaps matches TRBD2 (7 bases). The CDR3 covers 16 residues. The V end was cut by 4 bases, the J end by 3 bases, with 13 bases between. Germline values: CDR1 MGHDK, CDR2 SYGVNS. The CDR3 DNA reads as TGTGCCAGCAGTGGGGAGGGGGGACGTGGGGCCAACGTCCTGACTTTC. It encodes CASSGEGGRGANVLTF.

The chain has TRBV19 and TRBJ2-1; either TRBD1 or TRBD2 may fit D (5 bases each). CDR1 and CDR2 (germline): LNHDA, SQIVND (reference sequence). V was cut by 6 bases and J by 6 bases, with 21 bases left in between. This CDR3 region has 16 residues. Here the CDR3 DNA reads TGTGCCAGTAGCCCCTCTCTGGGGGTGTTAGGCAATGAGCAGTTCTTC. Protein product: CASSPSLGVLGNEQFF.

This chain uses TRBV9 with TRBJ1-2; D gene unclear. V lost 0 bases to trimming and J lost 2 bases, with 8 bases between them. This CDR3 comprises 14 residues. Germline assignment: CDR1 SGDLS and CDR2 YYNGEE. The CDR3 DNA reads as TGTGCCAGCAGCGTAGGCGGGGTAAACTATGGCTACACCTTC. It encodes CASSVGGVNYGYTF.

The chain combines TRBV19 with TRBJ2-7; 9 nucleotides align to TRBD1. Germline values: CDR1 LNHDA, CDR2 SQIVND (reference sequence). This CDR3 region has 15 residues. With V trimmed by 5 bases and J by 5 bases, 10 bases remained unmatched. The CDR3 bases are TGTGCCAGTAGTCTCTGGGGACAGGGAGGCAACGAGCAGTACTTC. It is translated as CASSLWGQGGNEQYF.